The entry below describes one T cell receptor beta chain. Its antigen is still unknown. The record originates from a study of Tregs in tolerant kidney transplant recipients. Findings and caveats of the study: Validation in larger populations is needed because few patients were studied. This study did not directly address biological reproducibility. Expanding Tregs on activated donor B cells appeared to best identify donor-specific TCRbeta clones.

This CDR3 is built from 14 residues. Unmatched junction bases numbered 8, after V lost 11 bases and J lost 1 base. Germline CDR1 is ENHRY and CDR2 is SYGVKD. Clones were sequenced by immunoSEQ multiplex PCR, and TCRdb holds only the in-frame ones, with some missing. Altogether around 50,000 clones are present, about 86% being singletons, with the ten largest covering about 5%. The TCR comes from a human donor in good health. The rearrangement links TRBV10-3 to TRBJ1-2; 9 nucleotides agree with TRBD1. The sequencing sample was made of CD4+ T cells from blood. CDR3 nucleotides: TGTGCCCACGCCTGGGACAGGGATAACTATGGCTACACCTTC. As protein: CAHAWDRDNYGYTF.